The rows below give T cell receptor beta chains drawn from one sample of a study of T cell responses to AZD1222 COVID-19 vaccine. Assay: immunoSEQ multiplex PCR; the TCRdb copy retains only in-frame clones and omits some. The data show tens of thousands of clones, with roughly 90% seen just once and around 4.5% held by the top ten. Sequencing was performed on peripheral blood, taken 28 days after the second AZD1222 dose. The receptor set was obtained from an adult who received the AZD1222 COVID-19 vaccine. Each CDR3 is given without its conserved first and last residue.

J: TRBJ1-3; V: TRBV27; CDR3: ASSFRPGNTIY
J: TRBJ2-1; V: TRBV9; CDR3: ASSTRTVSKEQF
J: TRBJ1-1; V: TRBV28; CDR3: ASSLYGVGAEAF
J: TRBJ2-4; V: TRBV15; CDR3: ATSRSTSDSGSPIVLAKNIQY
J: TRBJ1-2; V: TRBV5-4; CDR3: ASRLGESSFYGYT
J: TRBJ1-1; V: TRBV18; CDR3: ASSPPRRNRDTEAF
J: TRBJ1-1; V: TRBV28; CDR3: ASSLPDGNTEAF
J: TRBJ1-1; V: TRBV20-1; CDR3: SASMPNTEAF
J: TRBJ1-2; V: TRBV7-9; CDR3: ASSASGDTYGYT
J: TRBJ1-5; V: TRBV7-8; CDR3: ASSLGRGPGNQPQH
J: TRBJ1-4; V: TRBV19; CDR3: ASSIRDSNEKLF
J: TRBJ1-4; V: TRBV28; CDR3: ASSPAGGANEKLF
J: TRBJ1-2; V: TRBV18; CDR3: ASSLGPPGIMANYGYT